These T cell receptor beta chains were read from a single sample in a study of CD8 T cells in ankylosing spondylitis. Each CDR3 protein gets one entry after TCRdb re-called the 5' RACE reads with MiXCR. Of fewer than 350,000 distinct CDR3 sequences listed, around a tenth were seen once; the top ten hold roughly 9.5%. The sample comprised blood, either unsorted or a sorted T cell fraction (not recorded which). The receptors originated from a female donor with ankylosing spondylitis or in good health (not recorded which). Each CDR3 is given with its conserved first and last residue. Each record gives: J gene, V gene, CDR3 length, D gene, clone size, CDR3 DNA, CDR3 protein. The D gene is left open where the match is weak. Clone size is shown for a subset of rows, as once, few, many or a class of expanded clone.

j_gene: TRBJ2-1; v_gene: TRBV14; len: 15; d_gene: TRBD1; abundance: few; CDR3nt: TGTGCCAGCAGCCCCCGGGACAGGGCCCACAATGAGCAGTTCTTC; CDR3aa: CASSPRDRAHNEQFF
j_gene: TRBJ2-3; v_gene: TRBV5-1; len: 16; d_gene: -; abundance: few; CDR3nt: TGCGCCAGCAGCTCACGGGTTCCATCTACGGCAGATACGCAGTATTTT; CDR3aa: CASSSRVPSTADTQYF
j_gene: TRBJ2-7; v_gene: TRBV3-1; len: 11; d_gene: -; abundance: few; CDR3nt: TGTGCCAGCAGCCAGGGCAGCCAGCAGTACTTC; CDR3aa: CASSQGSQQYF
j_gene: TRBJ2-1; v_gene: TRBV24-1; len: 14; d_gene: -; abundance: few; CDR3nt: TGTGCCACCAGTGATTCGAGGGCGGTCCCTGAGCAGTTCTTC; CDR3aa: CATSDSRAVPEQFF
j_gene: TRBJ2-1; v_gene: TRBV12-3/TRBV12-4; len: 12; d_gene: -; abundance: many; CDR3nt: TGTGCCAGTTATGGACCATCGGGTGAGCAGTTCTTC; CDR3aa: CASYGPSGEQFF
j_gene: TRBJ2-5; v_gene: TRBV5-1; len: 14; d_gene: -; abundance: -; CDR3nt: TGCGCCAGCAGCTGGGGGGACAATCGAGAGACCCCGTACTTC; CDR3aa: CASSWGDNRETPYF
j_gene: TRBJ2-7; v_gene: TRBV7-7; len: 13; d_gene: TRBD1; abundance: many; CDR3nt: TGTGCTAGCAGCTCCGACAGGGTACACGAGCAGTACTTC; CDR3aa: CASSSDRVHEQYF
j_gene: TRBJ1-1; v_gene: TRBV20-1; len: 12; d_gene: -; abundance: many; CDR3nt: TGCAGTGCTAGCCCCCCGGGGACTGAAGCTTTCTTT; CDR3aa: CSASPPGTEAFF
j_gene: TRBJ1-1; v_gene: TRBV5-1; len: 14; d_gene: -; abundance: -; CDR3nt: TGCGCCAGCAGCTTGCCAGGGTATTATTCTGAAGCTTTCTTT; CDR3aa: CASSLPGYYSEAFF
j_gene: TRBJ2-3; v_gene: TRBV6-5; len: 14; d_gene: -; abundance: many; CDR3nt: TGTGCCAGCAGTTATGCAGGGCGCACAGATACGCAGTATTTT; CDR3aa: CASSYAGRTDTQYF
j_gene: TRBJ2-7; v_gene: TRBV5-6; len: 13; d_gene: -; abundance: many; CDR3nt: TGTGCCAGCAGCCGAGGGACGCAAGACGAGCAGTACTTC; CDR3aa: CASSRGTQDEQYF
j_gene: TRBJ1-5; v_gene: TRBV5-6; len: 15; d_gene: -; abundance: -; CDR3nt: TGTGCCAGCAGCTTGTCCGGGGGTTTTAGTCAGCCCCAGCATTTT; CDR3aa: CASSLSGGFSQPQHF
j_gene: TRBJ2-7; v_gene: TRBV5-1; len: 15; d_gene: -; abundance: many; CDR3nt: TGCGCCAGCAGCTTGATCGGGACAAGTCCCTACGAGCAGTACTTC; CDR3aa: CASSLIGTSPYEQYF
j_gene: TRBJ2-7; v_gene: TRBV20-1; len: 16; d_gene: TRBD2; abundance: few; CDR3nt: TGCAGTGCTAAGCTAAGCGGGGACTTTAGCTCCTACGAGCAGTACTTC; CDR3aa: CSAKLSGDFSSYEQYF
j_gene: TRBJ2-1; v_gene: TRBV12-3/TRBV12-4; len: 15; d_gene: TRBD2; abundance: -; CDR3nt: TGTGCCAGCACCGTAGCGGGAGGGCAATACAATGAGCAGTTCTTC; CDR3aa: CASTVAGGQYNEQFF
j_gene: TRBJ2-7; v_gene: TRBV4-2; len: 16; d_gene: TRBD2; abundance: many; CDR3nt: TGTGCCAGCAGCCCCGAGGCTAGCGGGAGGCGCTACGAGCAGTACTTC; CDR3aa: CASSPEASGRRYEQYF
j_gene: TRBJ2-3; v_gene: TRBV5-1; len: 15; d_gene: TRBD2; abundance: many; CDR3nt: TGCGCCAGCAGCTTGCCTAGCGGGGAAACAGATACGCAGTATTTT; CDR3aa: CASSLPSGETDTQYF
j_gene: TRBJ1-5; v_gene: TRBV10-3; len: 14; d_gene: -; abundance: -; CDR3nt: TGTGCCATCAGGGGGGACGGAAACAATCAGCCCCAGCATTTT; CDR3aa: CAIRGDGNNQPQHF
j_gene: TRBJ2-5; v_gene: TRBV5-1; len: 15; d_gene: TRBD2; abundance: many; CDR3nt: TGCGCCAGCAGCTTCTACGGGGGGGACCAAGAGACCCAGTACTTC; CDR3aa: CASSFYGGDQETQYF
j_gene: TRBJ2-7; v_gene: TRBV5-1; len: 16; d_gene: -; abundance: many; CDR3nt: TGCGCCAGCAGCTTGACGGACAGTATAGGTTCCTACGAGCAGTACTTC; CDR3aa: CASSLTDSIGSYEQYF
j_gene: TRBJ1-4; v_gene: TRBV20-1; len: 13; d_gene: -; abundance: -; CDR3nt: TGCAGTGCTAGAGCAGGGGCGGAGGAAAAACTGTTTTTT; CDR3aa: CSARAGAEEKLFF
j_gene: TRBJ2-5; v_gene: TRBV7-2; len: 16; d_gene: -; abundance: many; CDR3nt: TGTGCCAGCAGCTTACGGTCGACGGGAAATCGAGAGACCCAGTACTTC; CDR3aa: CASSLRSTGNRETQYF
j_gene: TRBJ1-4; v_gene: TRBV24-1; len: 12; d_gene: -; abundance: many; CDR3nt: TGTGCCACCAGTGACTGGAGTGAAAAACTGTTTTTT; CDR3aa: CATSDWSEKLFF
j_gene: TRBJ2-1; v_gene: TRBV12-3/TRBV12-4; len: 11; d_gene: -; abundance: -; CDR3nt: TGTGCCAGCAGTGCGACGGATCTTCCGTTCTTC; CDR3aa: CASSATDLPFF
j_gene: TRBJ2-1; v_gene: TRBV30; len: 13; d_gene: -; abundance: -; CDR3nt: TGTGCCTGGAGTGTACTGGAGATGGGTGAGCAGTTCTTC; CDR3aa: CAWSVLEMGEQFF
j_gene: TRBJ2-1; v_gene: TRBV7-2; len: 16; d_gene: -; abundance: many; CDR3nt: TGTGCCAGCAGCTTGATCGGGAAGGCCCCCCGGAATGAGCAGTTCTTC; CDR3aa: CASSLIGKAPRNEQFF